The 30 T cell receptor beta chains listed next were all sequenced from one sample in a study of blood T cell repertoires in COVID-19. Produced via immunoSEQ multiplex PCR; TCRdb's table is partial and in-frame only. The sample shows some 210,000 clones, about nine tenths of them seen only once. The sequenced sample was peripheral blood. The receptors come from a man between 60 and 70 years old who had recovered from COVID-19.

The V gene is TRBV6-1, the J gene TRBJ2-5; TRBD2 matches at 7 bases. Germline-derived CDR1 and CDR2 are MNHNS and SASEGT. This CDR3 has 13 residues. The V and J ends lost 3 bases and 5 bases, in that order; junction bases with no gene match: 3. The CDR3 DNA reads TGTGCCAGCAGTGACGGGAGGTGGGAGACCCAGTACTTC. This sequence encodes CASSDGRWETQYF.

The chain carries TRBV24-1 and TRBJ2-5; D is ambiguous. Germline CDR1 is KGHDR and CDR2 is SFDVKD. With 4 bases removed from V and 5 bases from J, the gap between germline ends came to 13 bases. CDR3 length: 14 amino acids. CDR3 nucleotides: TGTGCCACCAGTGACGGCTCTAGTATTGAGACCCAGTACTTC. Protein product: CATSDGSSIETQYF.

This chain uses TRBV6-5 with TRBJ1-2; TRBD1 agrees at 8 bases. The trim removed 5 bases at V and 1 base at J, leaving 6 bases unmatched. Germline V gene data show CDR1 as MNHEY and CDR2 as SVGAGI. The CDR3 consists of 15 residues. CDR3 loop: CASSRRTGLNYGYTF. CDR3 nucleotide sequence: TGTGCCAGCAGTCGACGGACAGGGCTTAACTATGGCTACACCTTC.

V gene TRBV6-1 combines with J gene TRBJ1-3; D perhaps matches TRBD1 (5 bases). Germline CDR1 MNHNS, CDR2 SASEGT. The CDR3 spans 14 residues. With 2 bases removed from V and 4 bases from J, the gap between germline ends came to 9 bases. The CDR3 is CASSESAGGNTIYF. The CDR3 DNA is TGTGCCAGCAGTGAATCCGCAGGGGGAAACACCATATATTTT.

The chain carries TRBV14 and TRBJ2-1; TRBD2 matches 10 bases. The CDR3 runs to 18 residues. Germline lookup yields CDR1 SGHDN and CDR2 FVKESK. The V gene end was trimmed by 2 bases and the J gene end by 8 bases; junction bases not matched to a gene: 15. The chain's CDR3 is CASSQTLASGRARDEQFF. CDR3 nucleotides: TGTGCCAGCAGCCAAACCTTGGCCAGCGGGAGGGCCAGGGATGAGCAGTTCTTC.

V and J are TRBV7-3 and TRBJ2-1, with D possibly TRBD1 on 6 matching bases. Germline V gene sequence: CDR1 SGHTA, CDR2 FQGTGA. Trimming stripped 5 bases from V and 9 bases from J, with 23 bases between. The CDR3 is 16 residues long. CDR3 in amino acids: CASSKDSPHFFGEQFF. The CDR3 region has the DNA TGTGCCAGCAGCAAGGACAGCCCCCATTTCTTCGGTGAGCAGTTCTTC.

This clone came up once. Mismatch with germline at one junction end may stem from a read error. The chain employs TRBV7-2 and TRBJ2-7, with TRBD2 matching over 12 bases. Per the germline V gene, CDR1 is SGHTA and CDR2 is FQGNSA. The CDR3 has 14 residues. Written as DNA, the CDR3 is TGTGCCAGCAGCTTAAACGGACTAGCGGGATATGGGCACTTC. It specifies CASSLNGLAGYGHF.

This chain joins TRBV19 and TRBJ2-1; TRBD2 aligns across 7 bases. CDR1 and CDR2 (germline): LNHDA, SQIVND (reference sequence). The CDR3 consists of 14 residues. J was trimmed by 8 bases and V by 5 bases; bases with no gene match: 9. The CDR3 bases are TGTGCCAGTAGTCCCCCGCGGGAGATGGATGAGCAGTTCTTC. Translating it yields CASSPPREMDEQFF.

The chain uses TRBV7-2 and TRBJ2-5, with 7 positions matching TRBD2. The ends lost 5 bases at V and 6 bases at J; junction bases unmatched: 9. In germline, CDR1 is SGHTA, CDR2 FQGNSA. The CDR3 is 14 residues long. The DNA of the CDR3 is TGTGCCAGCAGCACACGGACTAGAAAGAAGACCCAGTACTTC. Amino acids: CASSTRTRKKTQYF.

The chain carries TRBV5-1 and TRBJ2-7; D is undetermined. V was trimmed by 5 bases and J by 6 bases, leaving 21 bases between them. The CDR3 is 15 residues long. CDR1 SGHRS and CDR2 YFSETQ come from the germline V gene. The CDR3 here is CASSISGTLSGEQYF. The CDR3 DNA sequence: TGCGCCAGCAGTATTTCAGGCACTTTGTCTGGCGAGCAGTACTTC. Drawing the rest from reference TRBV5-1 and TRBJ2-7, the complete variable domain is KAGVTQTPRYLIKTRGQQVTLSCSPISGHRSVSWYQQTPGQGLQFLFEYFSETQRNKGNFPGRFSGRQFSNSRSEMNVSTLELGDSALYLCASSISGTLSGEQYFGPGTRLTVT.

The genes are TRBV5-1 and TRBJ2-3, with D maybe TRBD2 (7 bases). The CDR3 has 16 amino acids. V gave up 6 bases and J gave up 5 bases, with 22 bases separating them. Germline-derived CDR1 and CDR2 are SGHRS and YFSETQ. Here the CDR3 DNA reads TGCGCCAGCACCCCCGAAGGCGGGGGCCCCGGAGATACGCAGTATTTT. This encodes CASTPEGGGPGDTQYF.

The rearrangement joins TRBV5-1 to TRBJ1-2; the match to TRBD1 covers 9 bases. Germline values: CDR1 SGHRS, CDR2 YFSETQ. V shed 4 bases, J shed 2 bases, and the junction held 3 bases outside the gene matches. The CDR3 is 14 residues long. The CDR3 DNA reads TGCGCCAGCAGCGAGGGACAGGGAAACTATGGCTACACCTTC. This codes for CASSEGQGNYGYTF.

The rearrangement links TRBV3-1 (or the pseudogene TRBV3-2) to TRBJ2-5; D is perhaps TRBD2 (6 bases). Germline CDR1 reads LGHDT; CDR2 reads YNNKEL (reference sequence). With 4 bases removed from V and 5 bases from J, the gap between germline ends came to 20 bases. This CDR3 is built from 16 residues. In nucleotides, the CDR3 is TGTGCCAGCAGCCTGACGACTGGAGGGAGGCACGAGACCCAGTACTTC. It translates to CASSLTTGGRHETQYF.

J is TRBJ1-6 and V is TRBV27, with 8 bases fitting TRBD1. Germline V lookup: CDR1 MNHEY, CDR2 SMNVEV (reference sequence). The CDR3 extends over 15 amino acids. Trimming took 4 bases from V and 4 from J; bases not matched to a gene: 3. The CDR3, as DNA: TGTGCCAGCAGTTCCAGGGGGCATTATAATTCACCCCTCCACTTT. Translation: CASSSRGHYNSPLHF.

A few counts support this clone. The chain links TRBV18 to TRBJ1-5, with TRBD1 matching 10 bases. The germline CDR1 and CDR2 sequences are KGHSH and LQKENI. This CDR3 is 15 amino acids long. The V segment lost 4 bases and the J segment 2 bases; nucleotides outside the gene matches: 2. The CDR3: CASSLTGGGNQPQHF. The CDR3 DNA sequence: TGTGCCAGCTCACTGACAGGGGGCGGCAATCAGCCCCAGCATTTT. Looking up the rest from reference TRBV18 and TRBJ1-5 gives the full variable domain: NAGVMQNPRHLVRRRGQEARLRCSPMKGHSHVYWYRQLPEEGLKFMVYLQKENIIDESGMPKERFSAEFPKEGPSILRIQQVVRGDSAAYFCASSLTGGGNQPQHFGDGTRLSIL.

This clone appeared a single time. The DNA for the CDR3 is TGTGCCAGCAGCTTAGAACGCGGGGGGGATCAGCCCCAGCATTTT. This sequence encodes CASSLERGGDQPQHF. The chain recombines TRBV7-2 with TRBJ1-5; D perhaps matches TRBD1 (5 bases). The CDR3 sequence is 15 residues long. V lost 1 base and J 5 bases, leaving 12 bases between the germline ends. Germline V gene sequence: CDR1 SGHTA, CDR2 FQGNSA.

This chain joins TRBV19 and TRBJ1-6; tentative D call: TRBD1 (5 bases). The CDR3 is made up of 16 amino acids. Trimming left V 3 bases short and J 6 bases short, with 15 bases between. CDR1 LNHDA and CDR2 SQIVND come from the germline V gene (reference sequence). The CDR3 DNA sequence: TGTGCCAGTAGTATCCGGCCCGACAGCCCTAATTCACCCCTCCACTTT. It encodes CASSIRPDSPNSPLHF.

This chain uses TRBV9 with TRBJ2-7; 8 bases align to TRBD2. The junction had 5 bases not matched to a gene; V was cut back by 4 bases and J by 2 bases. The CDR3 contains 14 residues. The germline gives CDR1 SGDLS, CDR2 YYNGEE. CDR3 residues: CASSLTGGPYEQYF. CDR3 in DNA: TGTGCCAGCAGCTTGACGGGGGGGCCCTACGAGCAGTACTTC.

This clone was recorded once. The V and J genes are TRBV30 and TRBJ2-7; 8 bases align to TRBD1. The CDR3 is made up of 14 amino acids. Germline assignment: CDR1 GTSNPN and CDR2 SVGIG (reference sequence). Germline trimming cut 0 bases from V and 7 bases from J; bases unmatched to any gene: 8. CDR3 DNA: TGTGCCTGGAGTGTCTGGCAGGGGGCAAATGAGCAGTACTTC. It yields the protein CAWSVWQGANEQYF.

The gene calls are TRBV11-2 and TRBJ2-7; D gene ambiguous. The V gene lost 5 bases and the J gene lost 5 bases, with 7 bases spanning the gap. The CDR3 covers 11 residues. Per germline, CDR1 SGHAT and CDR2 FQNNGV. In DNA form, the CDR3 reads TGTGCCAGCAGCCCGTCGGACGAGCAGTACTTC. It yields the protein CASSPSDEQYF.

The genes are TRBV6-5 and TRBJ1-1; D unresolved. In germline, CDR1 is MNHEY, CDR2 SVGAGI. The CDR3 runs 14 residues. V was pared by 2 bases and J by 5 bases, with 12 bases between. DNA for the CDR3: TGTGCCAGCAGTTACCTCCGGGCGGGAACTGAAGCTTTCTTT. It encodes CASSYLRAGTEAFF.

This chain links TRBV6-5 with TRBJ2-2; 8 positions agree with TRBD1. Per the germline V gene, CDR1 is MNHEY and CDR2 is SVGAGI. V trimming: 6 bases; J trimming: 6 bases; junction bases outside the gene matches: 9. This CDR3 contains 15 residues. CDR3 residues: CASRKPGDRPGELFF. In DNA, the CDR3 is TGTGCCAGCAGAAAACCAGGGGACAGGCCCGGGGAGCTGTTTTTT.

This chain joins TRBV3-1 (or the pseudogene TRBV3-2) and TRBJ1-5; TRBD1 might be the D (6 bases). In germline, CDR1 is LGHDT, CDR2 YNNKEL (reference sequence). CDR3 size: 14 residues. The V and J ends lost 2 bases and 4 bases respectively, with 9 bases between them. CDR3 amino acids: CASSQTGTNQPQHF. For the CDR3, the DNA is TGTGCCAGCAGCCAAACCGGGACAAATCAGCCCCAGCATTTT.

The CDR3 nucleotides are TGTGCCAGCAGCTTGTTTGCGACAACTAATGAAAAACTGTTTTTT. It is translated as CASSLFATTNEKLFF. The chain couples TRBV5-6 to TRBJ1-4; D unclear. Trimming took 1 base from V and 0 from J, leaving 7 bases between them. The CDR3 contains 15 residues. The germline V gene encodes CDR1 SGHDT and CDR2 YYEEEE.

CDR3 in amino acids: CASSVAAGWDQPQHF. Written as DNA, the CDR3 is TGTGCCAGCAGCGTAGCAGCGGGTTGGGATCAGCCCCAGCATTTT. V and J are TRBV9 and TRBJ1-5; no firm D call. V was pared by 0 bases and J by 5 bases, with 12 bases between. This CDR3 comprises 15 residues. The germline V gene has CDR1 SGDLS and CDR2 YYNGEE.

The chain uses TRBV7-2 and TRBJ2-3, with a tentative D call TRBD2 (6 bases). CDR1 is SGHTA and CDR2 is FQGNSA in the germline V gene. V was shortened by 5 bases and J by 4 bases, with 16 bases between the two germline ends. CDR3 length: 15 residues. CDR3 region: CASSLQGLSSDTQYF. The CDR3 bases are TGTGCCAGCAGCCTCCAAGGACTATCGTCAGATACGCAGTATTTT.

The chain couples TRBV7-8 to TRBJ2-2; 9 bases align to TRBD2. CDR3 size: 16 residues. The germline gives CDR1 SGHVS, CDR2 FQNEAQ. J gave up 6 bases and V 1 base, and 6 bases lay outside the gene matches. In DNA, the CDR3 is TGTGCCAGCAGCTTAGGGGCGGGGGGGCAGGCCGGGGAGCTGTTTTTT. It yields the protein CASSLGAGGQAGELFF.

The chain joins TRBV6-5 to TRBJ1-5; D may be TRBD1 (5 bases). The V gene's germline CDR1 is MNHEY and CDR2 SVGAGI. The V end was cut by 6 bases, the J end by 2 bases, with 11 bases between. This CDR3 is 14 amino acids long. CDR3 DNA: TGTGCCAGCAGCTGGGGGGGAGGCAATCAGCCCCAGCATTTT. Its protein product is CASSWGGGNQPQHF.

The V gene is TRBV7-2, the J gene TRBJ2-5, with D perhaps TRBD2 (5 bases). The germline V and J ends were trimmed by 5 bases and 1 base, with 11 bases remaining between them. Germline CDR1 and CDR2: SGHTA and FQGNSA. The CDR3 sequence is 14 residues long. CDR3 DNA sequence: TGTGCCAGCAGCCTGCGAAGCGGCCAAGAGACCCAGTACTTC. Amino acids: CASSLRSGQETQYF. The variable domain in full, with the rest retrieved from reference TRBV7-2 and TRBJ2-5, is GAGVSQSPSNKVTEKGKDVELRCDPISGHTALYWYRQSLGQGLEFLIYFQGNSAPDKSGLPSDRFSAERTGGSVSTLTIQRTQQEDSAVYLCASSLRSGQETQYFGPGTRLLVL.

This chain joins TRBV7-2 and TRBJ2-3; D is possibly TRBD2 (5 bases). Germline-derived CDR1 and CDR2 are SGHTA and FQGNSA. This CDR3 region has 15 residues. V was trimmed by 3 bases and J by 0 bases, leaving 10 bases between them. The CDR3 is CASSFLALSTDTQYF. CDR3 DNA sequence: TGTGCCAGCAGCTTTTTAGCGCTTAGCACAGATACGCAGTATTTT.